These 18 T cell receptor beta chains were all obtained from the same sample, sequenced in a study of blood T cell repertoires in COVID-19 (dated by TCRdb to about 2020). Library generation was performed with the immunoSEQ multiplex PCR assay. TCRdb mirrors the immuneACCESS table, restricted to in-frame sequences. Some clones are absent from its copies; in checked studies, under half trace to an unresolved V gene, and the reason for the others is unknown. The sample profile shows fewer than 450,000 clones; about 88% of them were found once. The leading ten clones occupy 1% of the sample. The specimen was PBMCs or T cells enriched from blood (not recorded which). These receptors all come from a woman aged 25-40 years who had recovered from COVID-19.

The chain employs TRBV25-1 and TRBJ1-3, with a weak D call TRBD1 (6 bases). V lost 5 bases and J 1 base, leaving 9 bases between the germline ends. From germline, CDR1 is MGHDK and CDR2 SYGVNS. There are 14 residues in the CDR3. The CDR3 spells CASSLQGSGNTIYF. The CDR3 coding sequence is TGTGCCAGCAGTTTACAGGGATCTGGAAACACCATATATTTT.

CDR3 in amino acids: CASSPRQGQNEQFF. CDR3 bases: TGCGCCAGCAGCCCCCGACAGGGGCAAAATGAGCAGTTCTTC. J is TRBJ2-1 and V is TRBV4-1; TRBD1 agrees at 8 bases. The germline gives CDR1 MGHRA, CDR2 YSYEKL. The length of the CDR3 is 14 residues. With V trimmed by 4 bases and J by 7 bases, 6 bases remained unmatched.

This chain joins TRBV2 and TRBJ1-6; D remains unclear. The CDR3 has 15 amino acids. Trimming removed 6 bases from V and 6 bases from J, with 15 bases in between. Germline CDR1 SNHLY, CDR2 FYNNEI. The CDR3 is CASRVVDAGNSPLHF. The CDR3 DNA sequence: TGTGCCAGCAGGGTAGTTGATGCTGGTAATTCACCCCTCCACTTT.

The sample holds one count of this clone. The CDR3 DNA is TGCGCCAGCAGGCCCCGGGACAGGACTAACTATGGCTACACCTTC. It is translated as CASRPRDRTNYGYTF. V and J are TRBV10-2 and TRBJ1-2; 8 nucleotides match TRBD1. The CDR3 has 15 residues. The V segment lost 6 bases and the J segment 0 bases; nucleotides outside the gene matches: 6. Germline loops: CDR1 WSHSY, CDR2 SAAADI.

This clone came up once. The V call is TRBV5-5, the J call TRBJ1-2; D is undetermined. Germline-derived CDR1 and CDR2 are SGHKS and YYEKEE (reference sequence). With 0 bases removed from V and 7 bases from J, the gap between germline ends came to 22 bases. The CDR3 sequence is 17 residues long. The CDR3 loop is CASSLAFFAEGGAGYTF. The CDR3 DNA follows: TGTGCCAGCAGCTTGGCCTTTTTTGCCGAGGGAGGAGCTGGCTACACCTTC.

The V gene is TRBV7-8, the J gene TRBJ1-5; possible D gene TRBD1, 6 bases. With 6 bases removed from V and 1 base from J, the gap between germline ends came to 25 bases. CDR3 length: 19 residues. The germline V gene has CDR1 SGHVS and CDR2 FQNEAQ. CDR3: CASSPEVHGGAGSNQPQHF. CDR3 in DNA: TGTGCCAGCAGTCCAGAAGTTCATGGGGGGGCCGGCAGCAATCAGCCCCAGCATTTT.

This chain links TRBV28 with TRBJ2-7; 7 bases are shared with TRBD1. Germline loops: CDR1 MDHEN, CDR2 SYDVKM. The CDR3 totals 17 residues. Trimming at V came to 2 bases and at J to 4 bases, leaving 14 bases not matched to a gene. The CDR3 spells CASSLIRTGQEKYEQYF. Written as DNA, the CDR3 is TGTGCCAGCAGTTTAATCCGAACCGGACAGGAGAAATACGAGCAGTACTTC.

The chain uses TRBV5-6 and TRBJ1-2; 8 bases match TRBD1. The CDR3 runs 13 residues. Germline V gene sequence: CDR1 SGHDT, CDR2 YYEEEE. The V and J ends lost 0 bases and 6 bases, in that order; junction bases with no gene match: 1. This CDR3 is CASSLGTGNGYTF. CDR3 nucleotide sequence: TGTGCCAGCAGCTTGGGGACAGGGAATGGCTACACCTTC.

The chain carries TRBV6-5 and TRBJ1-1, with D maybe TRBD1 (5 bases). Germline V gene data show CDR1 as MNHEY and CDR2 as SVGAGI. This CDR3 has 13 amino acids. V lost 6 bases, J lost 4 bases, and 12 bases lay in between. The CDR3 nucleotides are TGTGCCAGCAGGCCGGGACTTTTCACTGAAGCTTTCTTT. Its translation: CASRPGLFTEAFF.

Here the CDR3 reads CASSSGETGSPLHF. DNA of the CDR3: TGTGCCAGCAGCTCTGGGGAGACGGGCTCACCCCTCCACTTT. The chain recombines TRBV5-5 with TRBJ1-6; no definite D call. The length of the CDR3 is 14 residues. CDR1 is SGHKS, CDR2 YYEKEE, per germline (reference sequence). V was cut by 3 bases and J by 10 bases, with 14 bases left in between.

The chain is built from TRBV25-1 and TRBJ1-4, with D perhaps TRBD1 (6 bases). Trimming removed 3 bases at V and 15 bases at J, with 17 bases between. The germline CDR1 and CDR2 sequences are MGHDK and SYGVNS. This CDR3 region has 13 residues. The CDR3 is CASSDFHEGGVFF. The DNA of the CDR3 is TGTGCCAGCAGTGACTTCCACGAGGGGGGGGTGTTTTTT.

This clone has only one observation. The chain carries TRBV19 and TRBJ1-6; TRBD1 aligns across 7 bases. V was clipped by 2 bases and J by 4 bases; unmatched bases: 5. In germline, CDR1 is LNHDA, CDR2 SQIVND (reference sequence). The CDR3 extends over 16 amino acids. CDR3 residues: CASSIRGGEYNSPLHF. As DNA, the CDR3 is TGTGCCAGTAGTATAAGAGGGGGCGAGTATAATTCACCCCTCCACTTT.

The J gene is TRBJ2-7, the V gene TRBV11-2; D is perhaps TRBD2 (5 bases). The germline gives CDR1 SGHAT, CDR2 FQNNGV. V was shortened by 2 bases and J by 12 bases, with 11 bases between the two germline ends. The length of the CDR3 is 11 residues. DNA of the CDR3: TGTGCCAGCAGCTTAAACGGGGAAGTGTACTTC. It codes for CASSLNGEVYF.

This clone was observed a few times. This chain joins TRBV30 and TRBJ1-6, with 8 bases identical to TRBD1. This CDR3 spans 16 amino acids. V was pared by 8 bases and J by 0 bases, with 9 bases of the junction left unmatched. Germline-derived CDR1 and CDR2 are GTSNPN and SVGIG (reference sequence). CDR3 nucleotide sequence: TGTGCCGGGGCCAGGGACAGGAGCTCCTATAATTCACCCCTCCACTTT. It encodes CAGARDRSSYNSPLHF.

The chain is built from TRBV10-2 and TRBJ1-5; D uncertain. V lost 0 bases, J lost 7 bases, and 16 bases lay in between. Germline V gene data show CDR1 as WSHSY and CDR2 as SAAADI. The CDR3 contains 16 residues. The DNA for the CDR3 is TGCGCCAGCAGTGAGTCTGGGAGATTGGCGGGCCAGCCCCAGCATTTT. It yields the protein CASSESGRLAGQPQHF.

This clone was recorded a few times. CDR3: CASSGDLPGQGPYEQYF. The CDR3 nucleotides read TGTGCCAGCAGTGGAGACCTACCCGGACAGGGCCCCTACGAGCAGTACTTC. This sequence joins TRBV6-1 and TRBJ2-7, with 8 bases identical to TRBD1. CDR3 length equals 17 residues. Germline V gives CDR1 MNHNS, CDR2 SASEGT. V gave up 4 bases and J gave up 2 bases; unmatched junction bases: 13.

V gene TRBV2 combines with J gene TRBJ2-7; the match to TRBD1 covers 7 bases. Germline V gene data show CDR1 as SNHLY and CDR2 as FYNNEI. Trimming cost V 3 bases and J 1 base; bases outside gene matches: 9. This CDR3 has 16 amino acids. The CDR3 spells CASSDIGRGYSYEQYF. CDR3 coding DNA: TGTGCCAGCAGTGATATAGGCAGGGGGTATTCCTACGAGCAGTACTTC.

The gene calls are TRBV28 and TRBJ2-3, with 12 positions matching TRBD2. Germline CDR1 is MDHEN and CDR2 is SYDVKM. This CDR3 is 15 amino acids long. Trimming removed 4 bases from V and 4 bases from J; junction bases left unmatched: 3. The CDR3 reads CASSSASGGADTQYF. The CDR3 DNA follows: TGTGCCAGCAGTTCCGCTAGCGGGGGGGCAGATACGCAGTATTTT.